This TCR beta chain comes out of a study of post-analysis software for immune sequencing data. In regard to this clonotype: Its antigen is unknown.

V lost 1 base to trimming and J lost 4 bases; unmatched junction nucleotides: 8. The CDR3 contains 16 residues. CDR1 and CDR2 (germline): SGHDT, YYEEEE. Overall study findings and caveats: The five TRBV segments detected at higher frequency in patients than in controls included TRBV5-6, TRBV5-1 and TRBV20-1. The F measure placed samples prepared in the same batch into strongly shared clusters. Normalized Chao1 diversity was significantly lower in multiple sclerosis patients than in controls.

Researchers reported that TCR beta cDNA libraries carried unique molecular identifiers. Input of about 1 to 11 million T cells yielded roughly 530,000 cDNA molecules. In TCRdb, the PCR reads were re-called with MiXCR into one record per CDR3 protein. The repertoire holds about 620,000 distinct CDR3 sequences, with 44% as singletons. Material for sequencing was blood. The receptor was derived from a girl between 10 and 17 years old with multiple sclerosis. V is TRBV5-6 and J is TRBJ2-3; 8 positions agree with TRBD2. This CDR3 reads CASSLRAGATADTQYF. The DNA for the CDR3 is TGTGCCAGCAGCTTGCGAGCGGGAGCGACCGCAGATACGCAGTATTTT.